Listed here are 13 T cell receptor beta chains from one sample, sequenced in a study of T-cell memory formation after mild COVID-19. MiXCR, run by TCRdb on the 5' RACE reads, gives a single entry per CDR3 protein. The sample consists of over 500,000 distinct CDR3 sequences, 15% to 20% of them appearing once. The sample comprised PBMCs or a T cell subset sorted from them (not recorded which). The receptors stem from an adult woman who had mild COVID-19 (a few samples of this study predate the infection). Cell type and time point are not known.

The CDR3 DNA is TGTGCCAGCAGAACGGGACTAGCGGGAACCCTCGGTGAGCAGTTCTTC. Its protein product is CASRTGLAGTLGEQFF. V usage is TRBV2 and J usage is TRBJ2-1; the match to TRBD2 covers 13 bases. The germline CDR1 and CDR2 sequences are SNHLY and FYNNEI. CDR3 length equals 16 residues. J gave up 9 bases and V 6 bases, and 11 bases lay outside the gene matches.

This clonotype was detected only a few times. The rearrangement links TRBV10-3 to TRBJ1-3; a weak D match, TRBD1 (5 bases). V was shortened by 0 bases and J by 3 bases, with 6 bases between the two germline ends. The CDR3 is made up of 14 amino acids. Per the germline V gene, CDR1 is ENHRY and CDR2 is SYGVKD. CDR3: CAISESGGGNTIYF. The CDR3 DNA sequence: TGTGCCATCAGTGAGTCTGGGGGTGGAAACACCATATATTTT.

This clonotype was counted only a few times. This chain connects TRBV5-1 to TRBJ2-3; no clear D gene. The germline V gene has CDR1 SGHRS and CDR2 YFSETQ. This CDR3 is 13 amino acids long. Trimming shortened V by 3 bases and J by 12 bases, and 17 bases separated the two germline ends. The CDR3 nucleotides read TGCGCCAGCAGCTCCCAGACCTCGGATCCACAGTATTTT. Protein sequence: CASSSQTSDPQYF.

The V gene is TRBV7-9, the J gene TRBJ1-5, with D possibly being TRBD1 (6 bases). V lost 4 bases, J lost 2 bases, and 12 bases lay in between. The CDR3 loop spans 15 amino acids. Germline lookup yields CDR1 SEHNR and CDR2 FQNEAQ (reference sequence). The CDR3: CASSYGGQGNQPQHF. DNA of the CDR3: TGTGCCAGCAGCTACGGGGGGCAGGGCAATCAGCCCCAGCATTTT. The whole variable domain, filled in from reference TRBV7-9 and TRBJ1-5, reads DTGVSQNPRHKITKRGQNVTFRCDPISEHNRLYWYRQTLGQGPEFLTYFQNEAQLEKSRLLSDRFSAERPKGSFSTLEIQRTEQGDSAMYLCASSYGGQGNQPQHFGDGTRLSIL.

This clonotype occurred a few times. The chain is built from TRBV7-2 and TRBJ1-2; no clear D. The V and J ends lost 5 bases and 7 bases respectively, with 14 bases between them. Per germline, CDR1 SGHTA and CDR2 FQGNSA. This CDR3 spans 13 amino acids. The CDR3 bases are TGTGCCAGCAGCCAGAGGAGGGTTATTGGCTACACCTTC. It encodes CASSQRRVIGYTF. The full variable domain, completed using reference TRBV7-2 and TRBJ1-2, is GAGVSQSPSNKVTEKGKDVELRCDPISGHTALYWYRQSLGQGLEFLIYFQGNSAPDKSGLPSDRFSAERTGGSVSTLTIQRTQQEDSAVYLCASSQRRVIGYTFGSGTRLTVV.

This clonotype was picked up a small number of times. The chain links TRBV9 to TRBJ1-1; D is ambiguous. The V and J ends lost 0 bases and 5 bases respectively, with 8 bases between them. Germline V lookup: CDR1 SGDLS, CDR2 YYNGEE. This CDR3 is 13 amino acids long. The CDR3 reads CASSVEVGTEAFF. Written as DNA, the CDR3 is TGTGCCAGCAGCGTAGAGGTAGGAACTGAAGCTTTCTTT. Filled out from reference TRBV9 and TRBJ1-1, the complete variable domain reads DSGVTQTPKHLITATGQRVTLRCSPRSGDLSVYWYQQSLDQGLQFLIQYYNGEERAKGNILERFSAQQFPDLHSELNLSSLELGDSALYFCASSVEVGTEAFFGQGTRLTVV.

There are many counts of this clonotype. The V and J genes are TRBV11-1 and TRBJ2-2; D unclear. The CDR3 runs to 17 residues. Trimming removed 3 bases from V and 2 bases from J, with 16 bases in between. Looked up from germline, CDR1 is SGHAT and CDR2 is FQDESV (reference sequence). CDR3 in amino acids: CASSFYSLNLNTGELFF. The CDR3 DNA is TGTGCCAGCAGCTTTTACAGCCTAAATCTTAACACCGGGGAGCTGTTTTTT.

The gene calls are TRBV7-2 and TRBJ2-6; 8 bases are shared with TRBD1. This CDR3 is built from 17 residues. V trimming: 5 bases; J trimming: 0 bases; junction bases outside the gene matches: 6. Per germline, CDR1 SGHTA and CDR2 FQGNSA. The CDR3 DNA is TGTGCCAGCAGCCGGGACAGGACCCGCTCTGGGGCCAACGTCCTGACTTTC. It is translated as CASSRDRTRSGANVLTF.

CDR3 sequence: CASSPEAEKLFF. CDR3 in DNA: TGTGCCAGCTCACCAGAGGCTGAAAAACTGTTTTTT. The genes are TRBV18 and TRBJ1-4; D not resolved. Germline V gene sequence: CDR1 KGHSH, CDR2 LQKENI. The CDR3 is made up of 12 amino acids. The V gene lost 2 bases and the J gene lost 7 bases, with 5 bases spanning the gap.

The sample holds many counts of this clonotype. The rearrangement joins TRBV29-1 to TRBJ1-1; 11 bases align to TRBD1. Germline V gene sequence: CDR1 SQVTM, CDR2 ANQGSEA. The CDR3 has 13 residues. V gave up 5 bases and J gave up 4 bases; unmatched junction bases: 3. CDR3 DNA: TGCAGCGTTTTGGGACAGGGGGTCACTGAAGCTTTCTTT. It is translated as CSVLGQGVTEAFF.

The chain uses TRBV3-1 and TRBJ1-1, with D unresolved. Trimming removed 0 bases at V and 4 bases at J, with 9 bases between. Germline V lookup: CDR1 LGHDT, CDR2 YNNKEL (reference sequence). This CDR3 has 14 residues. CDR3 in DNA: TGTGCCAGCAGCCAAGACGGGCAGACCACTGAAGCTTTCTTT. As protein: CASSQDGQTTEAFF.

The CDR3 nucleotides read TGTGCCAGCAGCTTAGGAGGCGCCGGTGAAAAACTGTTTTTT. Amino acids: CASSLGGAGEKLFF. The genes are TRBV7-9 and TRBJ1-4; D is undetermined. Between the trimmed V and J ends, which lost 1 base and 7 bases, there was a span of 10 bases. The CDR3 runs to 14 residues. Looked up from germline, CDR1 is SEHNR and CDR2 is FQNEAQ (reference sequence).

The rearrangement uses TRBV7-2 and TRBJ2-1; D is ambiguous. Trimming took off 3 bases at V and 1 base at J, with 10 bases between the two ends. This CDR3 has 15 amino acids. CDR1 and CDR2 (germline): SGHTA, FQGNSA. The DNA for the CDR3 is TGTGCCAGCAGCTTCCCCCCTCCTTCCTACAATGAGCAGTTCTTC. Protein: CASSFPPPSYNEQFF.